This T cell receptor (beta chain) was obtained from a study of blood T cell repertoires in COVID-19. Produced via immunoSEQ multiplex PCR; TCRdb's table is partial and in-frame only. The sample contains approximately 88,000 clones, around 85% of which appear only once. This CDR3 is 12 amino acids long. V was clipped by 5 bases and J by 8 bases, with 10 bases between them. Germline-derived CDR1 and CDR2 are SGHRS and YFSETQ. The chain combines TRBV5-1 with TRBJ1-4; possible D gene TRBD1, 6 bases. This TCR derives from a woman aged 70-85 years with acute or convalescent COVID-19. What was sequenced was peripheral blood. The CDR3 DNA follows: TGCGCCAGCAGGGACAGCGGAGAAAAACTGTTTTTT. Protein sequence: CASRDSGEKLFF.